This entry lists 12 T cell receptor beta chains sequenced from one sample in a study of identical twins. TCRdb called the 5' RACE reads again in MiXCR, with one record for every CDR3 protein. This table has fewer than 900,000 distinct CDR3 sequences, around 21% appearing once. These data were likewise used in another study, on T cells expressing NK-cell markers.

The sequenced material came from PBMCs. The receptors shown here come from a woman younger than 30 in good health.

This clonotype was observed at least ten times. V and J are TRBV5-1 and TRBJ2-1, with TRBD1 identical over 9 bases. Germline CDR1 reads SGHRS; CDR2 reads YFSETQ. With V trimmed by 0 bases and J by 6 bases, 4 bases remained unmatched. This CDR3 spans 15 amino acids. The CDR3 is CASSLGDRDVNEQFF. Here the CDR3 DNA reads TGCGCCAGCAGCTTGGGGGACAGGGATGTCAATGAGCAGTTCTTC.

The sample holds one count of this clonotype. The CDR3 DNA is TGCAGCGTTCCATGGGATCCCCCGGGGGAGACCCAGTACTTC. It codes for CSVPWDPPGETQYF. This sequence joins TRBV29-1 and TRBJ2-5; weak D call: TRBD2 (5 bases). There are 14 residues in the CDR3. From germline, CDR1 is SQVTM and CDR2 ANQGSEA. Trimming removed 5 bases at V and 5 bases at J, with 18 bases between. Drawing the rest from reference TRBV29-1 and TRBJ2-5, the complete variable domain is SAVISQKPSRDICQRGTSLTIQCQVDSQVTMMFWYRQQPGQSLTLIATANQGSEATYESGFVIDKFPISRPNLTFSTLTVSNMSPEDSSIYLCSVPWDPPGETQYFGPGTRLLVL.

The chain couples TRBV12-3 or TRBV12-4 to TRBJ1-1, with a weak D call TRBD1 (6 bases). Between the trimmed V and J ends, which lost 3 bases and 1 base, there was a span of 15 bases. The CDR3 loop spans 16 amino acids. CDR3 in amino acids: CASSFPTGTKNTEAFF. The CDR3 DNA is TGTGCCAGCAGTTTCCCAACCGGGACAAAGAACACTGAAGCTTTCTTT.

V and J are TRBV15 and TRBJ2-7; 8 nucleotides line up with TRBD1. Germline V gives CDR1 LNHNV, CDR2 YYDKDF (reference sequence). The ends lost 5 bases at V and 6 bases at J; junction bases unmatched: 3. The CDR3 totals 12 residues. CDR3 DNA sequence: TGTGCCACCAGCCCGACAGGGGCCGAGCAGTACTTC. Residues: CATSPTGAEQYF.

This clonotype was found a few times. This chain connects TRBV7-9 to TRBJ2-7; 8 positions agree with TRBD2. Unmatched junction bases numbered 11, after V lost 5 bases and J lost 5 bases. The CDR3 runs 15 residues. CDR1 and CDR2 from the germline V gene are SEHNR and FQNEAQ (reference sequence). For the CDR3, the DNA is TGTGCCAGCAGCCCCCCCCATAGCGGGACCCACGAGCAGTACTTC. Its protein is CASSPPHSGTHEQYF.

This clonotype was seen ten or more times. The J gene is TRBJ2-5, the V gene TRBV29-1; possibly TRBD1 for D (6 bases). The CDR3 covers 12 residues. V was trimmed by 6 bases and J by 2 bases, leaving 10 bases between them. From germline, CDR1 is SQVTM and CDR2 ANQGSEA. CDR3: CSVWTEQETQYF. CDR3 sequence (DNA): TGCAGCGTCTGGACAGAGCAAGAGACCCAGTACTTC.

The rearrangement joins TRBV10-2 to TRBJ2-3; tentatively, D is TRBD2 (5 bases). From germline, CDR1 is WSHSY and CDR2 SAAADI. Deletions cut 9 bases from V and 6 bases from J, with 19 bases between. The CDR3 contains 14 residues. CDR3 nucleotide sequence: TGCGCCAGTACTCGGACTTCGCCCGAGGATACGCAGTATTTT. Amino acids: CASTRTSPEDTQYF.

This clonotype was detected a few times. The V gene is TRBV12-3 or TRBV12-4, the J gene TRBJ1-1, with a tentative D call TRBD1 (6 bases). Trimming pared 7 bases from V and 1 base from J, leaving 22 bases between. This CDR3 has 17 residues. CDR3 protein: CASIRGPRELENTEAFF. The CDR3 bases are TGTGCCAGCATTCGGGGGCCCAGGGAACTGGAGAACACTGAAGCTTTCTTT.

This clonotype was detected a few times. The J gene is TRBJ1-2, the V gene TRBV5-1, with TRBD1 as a possible D gene (5 bases). The CDR3 runs to 15 residues. The germline gives CDR1 SGHRS, CDR2 YFSETQ. With 3 bases removed from V and 8 bases from J, the gap between germline ends came to 20 bases. This chain's CDR3 is CASSSDLGAPRGYTF. The DNA for the CDR3 is TGCGCCAGCAGCTCGGATTTAGGGGCCCCCAGGGGCTACACCTTC. Combining the CDR3 with reference TRBV5-1 and TRBJ1-2 gives the whole variable domain KAGVTQTPRYLIKTRGQQVTLSCSPISGHRSVSWYQQTPGQGLQFLFEYFSETQRNKGNFPGRFSGRQFSNSRSEMNVSTLELGDSALYLCASSSDLGAPRGYTFGSGTRLTVV.

This clonotype came up a few times. The chain carries TRBV20-1 and TRBJ2-7; D might be TRBD1 (6 bases). The germline V gene encodes CDR1 DFQATT and CDR2 SNEGSKA (reference sequence). Trimming took 1 base from V and 5 from J, leaving 12 bases between them. There are 13 residues in the CDR3. CDR3 DNA sequence: TGCAGTGCTAGAGGTAACAGGGTGCACGAGCAGTACTTC. Its translation is CSARGNRVHEQYF.

This clonotype has just a few counts. The chain employs TRBV20-1 and TRBJ2-4, with D hard to call. The V end lost 5 bases, the J end lost 0 bases, and 8 bases lay between the germline ends. The CDR3 loop spans 13 amino acids. The germline gives CDR1 DFQATT, CDR2 SNEGSKA (reference sequence). CDR3 in DNA: TGCAGTGCTTGGGAATTAGCCAAAAACATTCAGTACTTC. Its protein product is CSAWELAKNIQYF.

This clonotype was detected only a few times. V is TRBV5-5 and J is TRBJ2-4, with TRBD2 identical over 9 bases. The CDR3 length is 14 residues. Unmatched junction bases numbered 11, after V lost 3 bases and J lost 13 bases. From germline, CDR1 is SGHKS and CDR2 YYEKEE (reference sequence). CDR3 protein: CASSYEPSGTSQYF. The CDR3 coding sequence is TGTGCCAGCAGCTACGAACCTTCCGGGACTAGCCAGTACTTC.